A single sample is the source of the 32 T cell receptor beta chains below, sequenced in a study of T cell responses to AZD1222 COVID-19 vaccine. Sequencing was performed with immunoSEQ multiplex PCR; in TCRdb, only in-frame clones are kept and a portion is missing. The sample contains about 90,000 clones, nearly 90% of which appear only once. The material was peripheral blood, obtained on day 0 of AZD1222 vaccination. Receptors originate from an adult in good health.

This chain connects TRBV6-5 to TRBJ1-4; 8 bases line up with TRBD1. Unmatched junction bases numbered 0, after V lost 2 bases and J lost 7 bases. Germline loops: CDR1 MNHEY, CDR2 SVGAGI. This CDR3 is built from 13 residues. CDR3 sequence: CASSYGTGEKLFF. The CDR3 nucleotides read TGTGCCAGCAGTTACGGGACAGGTGAAAAACTGTTTTTT.

The chain combines TRBV12-5 with TRBJ2-2; D not resolved. Trimming removed 4 bases at V and 0 bases at J, with 6 bases between. Germline V gene sequence: CDR1 LGHNT, CDR2 FRNRAP. This CDR3 has 14 amino acids. In DNA, the CDR3 is TGTGCTAGTGGTTCCGGTGCGAACACCGGGGAGCTGTTTTTT. Encoded protein: CASGSGANTGELFF.

V usage is TRBV5-1 and J usage is TRBJ1-5, with TRBD1 matching over 8 bases. Germline V CDR1 and CDR2: SGHRS, YFSETQ. This CDR3 is 15 amino acids long. V trimming: 5 bases; J trimming: 6 bases; junction bases outside the gene matches: 10. The CDR3 region is CASRPGTGVGQPQHF. CDR3 DNA: TGCGCCAGCAGGCCGGGGACAGGAGTTGGTCAGCCCCAGCATTTT.

The chain uses TRBV28 and TRBJ2-5; D is unresolved. The CDR3 runs to 13 residues. V dropped 4 bases and J dropped 7 bases, with 13 bases sitting between them. Germline-derived CDR1 and CDR2 are MDHEN and SYDVKM. CDR3: CASSSSNPGTQYF. CDR3 nucleotides: TGTGCCAGCAGTTCCTCCAACCCGGGGACCCAGTACTTC.

The chain couples TRBV19 to TRBJ2-7, with 8 bases lining up with TRBD2. Germline CDR1 reads LNHDA; CDR2 reads SQIVND (reference sequence). The CDR3 extends over 19 amino acids. Trimming at V came to 7 bases and at J to 4 bases, leaving 24 bases not matched to a gene. CDR3 region: CASITGGALDLLTLYEQYF. As DNA, the CDR3 is TGTGCCAGTATTACGGGAGGGGCCCTTGACCTTCTGACTTTATACGAGCAGTACTTC.

This clone was seen a handful of times. This chain uses TRBV29-1 with TRBJ2-5; TRBD1 matches 9 bases. J gave up 5 bases and V 5 bases, and 6 bases lay outside the gene matches. The germline V gene encodes CDR1 SQVTM and CDR2 ANQGSEA. The CDR3 is 13 amino acids. The CDR3 DNA sequence: TGCAGCGTTTTGACAGGGGGGTGGGAGACCCAGTACTTC. Translating gives CSVLTGGWETQYF.

This chain uses TRBV6-2 or TRBV6-3 with TRBJ2-3; 11 bases map to TRBD2. Per germline, CDR1 MNHEY and CDR2 SVGEGT. The junction had 3 bases not matched to a gene; V was cut back by 2 bases and J by 2 bases. The CDR3 is made up of 16 amino acids. The CDR3 nucleotides read TGTGCCAGCAGTTACACTAGCGGGAGATTCACAGATACGCAGTATTTT. Protein product: CASSYTSGRFTDTQYF.

This rearrangement joins TRBV18 to TRBJ2-1; 7 bases agree with TRBD1. The CDR3 extends over 16 amino acids. Germline CDR1 is KGHSH and CDR2 is LQKENI. Trimming removed 3 bases from V and 4 bases from J; junction bases left unmatched: 9. The CDR3 loop is CASSPNDRALYNEQFF. CDR3 DNA: TGTGCCAGCTCACCCAACGACAGGGCTCTATACAATGAGCAGTTCTTC.

The genes are TRBV9 and TRBJ2-2; 11 bases are a match to TRBD2. This CDR3 spans 18 amino acids. Germline CDR1 is SGDLS and CDR2 is YYNGEE. The J segment lost 2 bases and the V segment lost 0 bases, leaving 6 bases of the junction unmatched. The DNA for the CDR3 is TGTGCCAGCAGCGTAGCGGCTAGCGGGAGGCCAAACACCGGGGAGCTGTTTTTT. It translates to CASSVAASGRPNTGELFF.

The genes are TRBV9 and TRBJ2-3; D may be TRBD2 (5 bases). V was pared by 2 bases and J by 0 bases, with 7 bases between. CDR1 and CDR2 (germline): SGDLS, YYNGEE. The CDR3 has 14 residues. The CDR3 spells CASSVGGSTDTQYF. As DNA, the CDR3 is TGTGCCAGCAGCGTGGGCGGGAGCACAGATACGCAGTATTTT.

The V gene is TRBV5-6, the J gene TRBJ2-7; TRBD2 is a possible D gene (5 bases). CDR1 and CDR2 from the germline V gene are SGHDT and YYEEEE. Between the trimmed V and J ends, which lost 3 bases and 6 bases, there was a span of 19 bases. This CDR3 comprises 15 residues. The CDR3 DNA sequence: TGTGCCAGCAGCTCGTGGACGGACGGGGTGGGCGAGCAGTACTTC. This translates into CASSSWTDGVGEQYF.

V gene TRBV28 combines with J gene TRBJ2-2; maybe TRBD1 (6 bases). V was trimmed by 6 bases and J by 4 bases, leaving 6 bases between them. Looked up from germline, CDR1 is MDHEN and CDR2 is SYDVKM. The length of the CDR3 is 12 residues. This chain's CDR3 is CASRGGTGELFF. CDR3 nucleotide sequence: TGTGCCAGCAGAGGGGGCACCGGGGAGCTGTTTTTT.

V usage is TRBV28 and J usage is TRBJ1-3; D is undetermined. This CDR3 is built from 17 residues. With 2 bases removed from V and 1 base from J, the gap between germline ends came to 15 bases. Germline CDR1 MDHEN, CDR2 SYDVKM. Here the CDR3 reads CASSLVVGRRSGNTIYF. In nucleotides, the CDR3 is TGTGCCAGCAGTTTAGTCGTTGGCAGGCGATCTGGAAACACCATATATTTT.

This chain connects TRBV10-3 to TRBJ2-2, with 8 positions matching TRBD1. This CDR3 is built from 15 residues. The V and J ends lost 4 bases and 3 bases, in that order; junction bases with no gene match: 4. CDR1 is ENHRY and CDR2 is SYGVKD in the germline V gene. The DNA for the CDR3 is TGTGCCATCAGTGGACAGGGGAAGTACACCGGGGAGCTGTTTTTT. It yields the protein CAISGQGKYTGELFF.

This clone appeared a few times. The chain uses TRBV4-2 and TRBJ2-7; D not certain. Trimming cost V 1 base and J 0 bases, with 16 bases left between them. This CDR3 spans 17 amino acids. Germline assignment: CDR1 LGHNA and CDR2 YNFKEQ. The CDR3 loop is CASSQAARSGSSYEQYF. CDR3 bases: TGTGCCAGCAGCCAAGCGGCTAGGAGTGGAAGCTCCTACGAGCAGTACTTC.

Here the CDR3 DNA reads TGTGCCAGCAGCTCGGGGAGCTCCTACGAGCAGTACTTC. This sequence encodes CASSSGSSYEQYF. The chain carries TRBV5-6 and TRBJ2-7; tentatively, D is TRBD2 (5 bases). Germline V CDR1 and CDR2: SGHDT, YYEEEE. The V gene lost 3 bases and the J gene lost 0 bases, with 7 bases spanning the gap. The length of the CDR3 is 13 residues.

Written as DNA, the CDR3 is TGTGCCAGCAGCTTATCTATCGAGGGCGGCTACACCTTC. This encodes CASSLSIEGGYTF. The gene calls are TRBV11-2 and TRBJ1-2; D uncertain. The CDR3 has 13 amino acids. V lost 2 bases to trimming and J lost 8 bases, with 12 bases between them. Germline V gives CDR1 SGHAT, CDR2 FQNNGV.

The chain carries TRBV9 and TRBJ2-1; 7 nucleotides match TRBD2. This CDR3 comprises 13 residues. CDR1 is SGDLS and CDR2 is YYNGEE in the germline V gene. Trimming removed 5 bases from V and 9 bases from J; junction bases left unmatched: 8. CDR3 loop: CASRAGELGEQFF. Written as DNA, the CDR3 is TGTGCCAGCAGGGCGGGAGAACTGGGTGAGCAGTTCTTC.

This clone was picked up a small number of times. Other nucleotide sequences in the sample specify the same CDR3. The chain has TRBV2 and TRBJ1-4; 8 nucleotides align to TRBD1. The CDR3 runs to 14 residues. Germline-derived CDR1 and CDR2 are SNHLY and FYNNEI. V shed 6 bases and J 5 bases; nucleotides not matched to a gene: 5. The CDR3 region has the DNA TGTGCCAGCAGGAACAGGGGGGGCAATGAAAAACTGTTTTTT. Residues: CASRNRGGNEKLFF.

This rearrangement joins TRBV6-1 to TRBJ1-3, with D uncertain. V lost 3 bases and J 0 bases, leaving 18 bases between the germline ends. The CDR3 runs 18 residues. Germline loops: CDR1 MNHNS, CDR2 SASEGT. The CDR3 is CASSESPPAASSGNTIYF. The DNA for the CDR3 is TGTGCCAGCAGTGAGTCACCCCCGGCAGCTAGCTCTGGAAACACCATATATTTT.

This clone occurred once. The chain is built from TRBV14 and TRBJ2-7; D gene ambiguous. The germline V and J ends were trimmed by 0 bases and 0 bases, with 9 bases remaining between them. The CDR3 consists of 15 residues. Germline values: CDR1 SGHDN, CDR2 FVKESK. Here the CDR3 reads CASSQERQPSYEQYF. The CDR3 region has the DNA TGTGCCAGCAGCCAAGAAAGGCAGCCCTCCTACGAGCAGTACTTC.

The gene calls are TRBV5-4 and TRBJ2-1; D not certain. The ends were cut back, 0 bases at V and 9 bases at J, with 10 bases in the middle. This CDR3 is 13 amino acids long. Germline V gene sequence: CDR1 SGHNT, CDR2 YYREEE (reference sequence). This CDR3 reads CASSLEPTSEQFF. In DNA, the CDR3 is TGTGCCAGCAGCTTGGAGCCCACCTCTGAGCAGTTCTTC.

This chain links TRBV18 with TRBJ2-7, with D maybe TRBD2 (6 bases). Germline CDR1 reads KGHSH; CDR2 reads LQKENI. The CDR3 has 15 residues. Deletions cut 2 bases from V and 3 bases from J, with 14 bases between. The CDR3: CASSPGAGRIYEQYF. The CDR3 DNA sequence: TGTGCCAGCTCACCAGGGGCGGGACGGATCTACGAGCAGTACTTC.

Remarks on this clone: The junction differs from germline at one of its ends, possibly a read error. The CDR3 DNA reads TGTGCCACCAGTGGGACTAGCGACACCGGGGAGCTGTTTTTT. Translated, it gives CATSGTSDTGELFF. The chain recombines TRBV10-3 with TRBJ2-2, with TRBD2 matching over 10 bases. CDR1 is ENHRY, CDR2 SYGVKD, per germline. The CDR3 covers 14 residues.

The CDR3 DNA reads as TGTGCCAGTAGTTTCGGACAGGGGGCCGGTGGCTACACCTTC. Translating gives CASSFGQGAGGYTF. The V call is TRBV19, the J call TRBJ1-2; 11 bases map to TRBD1. The V and J ends lost 5 bases and 7 bases, in that order; junction bases with no gene match: 6. The CDR3 length is 14 residues. CDR1 is LNHDA, CDR2 SQIVND, per germline (reference sequence).

V usage is TRBV4-1 and J usage is TRBJ2-1; D assignment may be TRBD1 or TRBD2 (6 bases each). CDR1 is MGHRA, CDR2 YSYEKL, per germline. The V gene lost 0 bases and the J gene lost 0 bases, with 12 bases spanning the gap. The CDR3 is made up of 17 amino acids. DNA for the CDR3: TGCGCCAGCAGCCAAGATCCGGCGGGACACTCCTACAATGAGCAGTTCTTC. It yields the protein CASSQDPAGHSYNEQFF.

This clone was seen only once. The chain has TRBV7-3 and TRBJ2-3; 9 bases agree with TRBD1. Germline CDR1 SGHTA, CDR2 FQGTGA. With 5 bases clipped from V and 0 bases from J, the junction kept 12 bases outside the gene matches. This CDR3 contains 18 residues. CDR3 coding DNA: TGTGCCAGCAGCGTTGGGGGACAGGGATCCTGGAGCACAGATACGCAGTATTTT. Its protein product is CASSVGGQGSWSTDTQYF.

V usage is TRBV7-9 and J usage is TRBJ1-6, with no clear D. The CDR3 has 15 amino acids. The germline V gene has CDR1 SEHNR and CDR2 FQNEAQ (reference sequence). V lost 1 base and J lost 7, with 11 bases in between. CDR3 nucleotide sequence: TGTGCCAGCAGCTTAGGCTCAAATGAAAATTCACCCCTCCACTTT. This translates into CASSLGSNENSPLHF.

This chain connects TRBV3-1 (or the pseudogene TRBV3-2) to TRBJ2-7; D gene uncertain. Germline V CDR1 and CDR2: LGHDT, YNNKEL (reference sequence). The CDR3 consists of 14 residues. The V end was cut by 5 bases, the J end by 2 bases, with 13 bases between. The CDR3: CASSAWREPYEQYF. CDR3 in DNA: TGTGCCAGCAGCGCCTGGCGCGAACCCTACGAGCAGTACTTC.

The chain uses TRBV19 and TRBJ1-2; maybe TRBD1 (5 bases). V lost 6 bases, J lost 5 bases, and 19 bases lay in between. The germline CDR1 and CDR2 sequences are LNHDA and SQIVND (reference sequence). CDR3 length: 15 amino acids. CDR3 in DNA: TGTGCCAGTAGGGAATCCGGGACCGCGGGATATGGCTACACCTTC. This sequence encodes CASRESGTAGYGYTF.

V gene TRBV12-3 or TRBV12-4 combines with J gene TRBJ2-5, with 8 bases lining up with TRBD1. V was clipped by 6 bases and J by 3 bases; unmatched bases: 3. The CDR3 loop spans 13 amino acids. CDR3 sequence reads: CASSSTGEETQYF. CDR3 bases: TGTGCCAGCAGCTCGACAGGGGAAGAGACCCAGTACTTC.

The chain employs TRBV3-1 (or the pseudogene TRBV3-2) and TRBJ1-1; no clear D gene. Germline-derived CDR1 and CDR2 are LGHDT and YNNKEL (reference sequence). This CDR3 spans 15 amino acids. V was shortened by 0 bases and J by 3 bases, with 11 bases between the two germline ends. This chain's CDR3 is CASSQDKGGDTEAFF. CDR3 coding DNA: TGTGCCAGCAGCCAAGACAAGGGCGGGGACACTGAAGCTTTCTTT.